This TCR beta chain was observed in a study of metastatic and nonmetastatic thyroid tumors. Nobody among the patients had been given any treatment before thyroid surgery. TCRdb reanalyzed the PCR reads with MiXCR. Of some 28,000 clones in the sample, about 20% were seen once. Unmatched junction bases numbered 10, after V lost 0 bases and J lost 12 bases. Per germline, CDR1 DFQATT and CDR2 SNEGSKA (reference sequence). This CDR3 spans 16 amino acids. The V gene is TRBV20-1, the J gene TRBJ2-1, with 14 positions matching TRBD2. Sequencing used blood. The TCR sequence derives from a female donor with papillary thyroid cancer or a benign thyroid nodule (not recorded which). Some clones in this sample may be carry-over from other donors' samples. The CDR3 sequence is CSARDLGLAGARGQFF. DNA for the CDR3: TGCAGTGCTAGAGATTTGGGACTAGCGGGGGCTCGCGGGCAGTTCTTC.